Listed below are T cell receptor beta chains from one sample, sequenced in a study of beta chain features in type 1 diabetes. Here immunoSEQ multiplex PCR was the method, and the copy in TCRdb shows in-frame clones only, minus some. Of about 16,000 clones listed, just over 70% are singletons. The material sequenced was stem cell memory CD4+ T cells from blood. These receptor sequences come from a man aged 25-45 years with type 1 diabetes. Each CDR3 is given with its conserved first and last residue. A D gene is named only where the DNA matches it firmly. Size values are once, few and many counts, or a class for expanded clones, and some rows have none.

size: once; V: TRBV10-3; J: TRBJ2-3; D: .; CDR3: CAISEERGDTQYF; DNA: TGTGCCATCAGTGAGGAACGGGGGGATACGCAGTATTTT
size: .; V: TRBV11-2; J: TRBJ2-5; D: .; CDR3: CASTSRETQYF; DNA: TGTGCCAGCACCTCCAGGGAGACCCAGTACTTC
size: .; V: TRBV9; J: TRBJ1-1; D: .; CDR3: CASSGDGQNTEAFF; DNA: TGTGCCAGCAGCGGAGACGGACAGAACACTGAAGCTTTCTTT
size: .; V: TRBV6-5; J: TRBJ1-1; D: .; CDR3: CASSSFLSEAFF; DNA: TGTGCCAGCAGTTCCTTCCTCTCTGAAGCTTTCTTT
size: .; V: TRBV5-1; J: TRBJ2-7; D: TRBD1; CDR3: CASSLTGFKQYF; DNA: TGCGCCAGCAGCCTGACAGGGTTCAAGCAGTACTTC
size: few; V: TRBV19; J: TRBJ1-5; D: .; CDR3: CASSSAGETGQPQHF; DNA: TGTGCCAGTAGTTCAGCAGGGGAGACAGGTCAGCCCCAGCATTTT
size: .; V: TRBV7-2; J: TRBJ1-2; D: TRBD1; CDR3: CASSEPGQGVSGYTF; DNA: TGTGCCAGCAGCGAACCGGGACAGGGAGTTAGTGGCTACACCTTC
size: .; V: TRBV5-1; J: TRBJ2-1; D: TRBD2; CDR3: CASMGGGALPGNEQFF; DNA: TGCGCCAGCATGGGCGGGGGGGCCCTGCCTGGGAATGAGCAGTTCTTC
size: .; V: TRBV29-1; J: TRBJ1-2; D: TRBD1; CDR3: CSVAQGQGSYGYTF; DNA: TGCAGCGTTGCCCAGGGACAGGGCAGTTACGGCTACACCTTC
size: .; V: TRBV29-1; J: TRBJ1-1; D: .; CDR3: CSGRHLNTEAFF; DNA: TGCAGCGGACGACATCTGAACACTGAAGCTTTCTTT
size: few; V: TRBV29-1; J: TRBJ2-5; D: TRBD1; CDR3: CSVGRAGGEETQYF; DNA: TGCAGCGTTGGGCGGGCAGGGGGAGAAGAGACCCAGTACTTC
size: .; V: TRBV6-6; J: TRBJ1-3; D: TRBD1; CDR3: CASSSPGGYGNTIYF; DNA: TGTGCCAGCAGTTCCCCAGGGGGCTATGGAAACACCATATATTTT
size: once; V: TRBV7-8; J: TRBJ1-3; D: .; CDR3: CASSLGPGTTGNTIYF; DNA: TGTGCCAGCAGCTTGGGGCCAGGGACAACTGGAAACACCATATATTTT
size: .; V: TRBV7-2; J: TRBJ2-3; D: TRBD2; CDR3: CASSLGRGRSGYDTQYF; DNA: TGTGCCAGCAGCTTGGGGAGGGGCCGGTCAGGGTACGATACGCAGTATTTT
size: .; V: TRBV7-3; J: TRBJ2-3; D: .; CDR3: CASSPGTDTQYF; DNA: TGTGCCAGCAGCCCCGGGACAGATACGCAGTATTTT
size: .; V: TRBV6-5; J: TRBJ1-2; D: .; CDR3: CASSYGGRAGYTF; DNA: TGTGCCAGCAGTTACGGTGGCAGGGCTGGCTACACCTTC
size: few; V: TRBV7-2; J: TRBJ2-5; D: TRBD1; CDR3: CASSLVLRGQEETQYF; DNA: TGTGCCAGCAGCTTAGTCCTACGGGGACAGGAAGAGACCCAGTACTTC
size: .; V: TRBV18; J: TRBJ2-1; D: .; CDR3: CASSPPEYNEQFF; DNA: TGTGCCAGCTCACCACCTGAGTACAATGAGCAGTTCTTC
size: few; V: TRBV5-1; J: TRBJ2-7; D: .; CDR3: CASRPRQLSYEQYF; DNA: TGCGCCAGCAGACCTCGACAGCTCTCCTACGAGCAGTACTTC
size: once; V: TRBV5-4; J: TRBJ2-1; D: .; CDR3: CASSLGSSYNEQFF; DNA: TGTGCCAGCAGCTTGGGCAGCTCCTACAATGAGCAGTTCTTC
size: .; V: TRBV28; J: TRBJ1-1; D: .; CDR3: CASSLYKNAEAFF; DNA: TGTGCCAGCAGTTTATACAAGAACGCTGAAGCTTTCTTT
size: .; V: TRBV7-9; J: TRBJ2-7; D: .; CDR3: CASSSTRNYEQYF; DNA: TGTGCCAGCAGCTCAACCCGAAACTACGAGCAGTACTTC
size: .; V: TRBV5-1; J: TRBJ2-5; D: .; CDR3: CASSPSGGLPETQYF; DNA: TGCGCCAGCAGTCCTTCGGGGGGCCTCCCAGAGACCCAGTACTTC
size: .; V: TRBV9; J: TRBJ2-3; D: .; CDR3: CASSVAGGNTDTQYF; DNA: TGTGCCAGCAGCGTGGCTGGGGGGAACACAGATACGCAGTATTTT
size: .; V: TRBV2; J: TRBJ2-6; D: .; CDR3: CASNMAGSGANVLTF; DNA: TGTGCCAGCAATATGGCGGGGTCTGGGGCCAACGTCCTGACTTTC
size: .; V: TRBV9; J: TRBJ1-1; D: .; CDR3: CASSSTPNTEAFF; DNA: TGTGCCAGCAGCTCAACACCGAACACTGAAGCTTTCTTT
size: .; V: TRBV19; J: TRBJ2-5; D: .; CDR3: CASSITDDETQYF; DNA: TGTGCCAGTAGTATCACAGACGACGAGACCCAGTACTTC
size: .; V: TRBV29-1; J: TRBJ2-1; D: TRBD1; CDR3: CSVNRGSYNEQFF; DNA: TGCAGCGTGAACAGGGGAAGTTACAATGAGCAGTTCTTC
size: .; V: TRBV4-1; J: TRBJ1-6; D: .; CDR3: CASSQDRVDYNSPLHF; DNA: TGCGCCAGCAGCCAAGACAGGGTAGACTATAATTCACCCCTCCACTTT
size: .; V: TRBV4-3; J: TRBJ1-2; D: TRBD1; CDR3: CASSQARDRLYGYTF; DNA: TGCGCCAGCAGCCAAGCCCGGGACAGGCTCTATGGCTACACCTTC
size: once; V: TRBV7-7; J: TRBJ2-3; D: TRBD1; CDR3: CASCLGTGVGDTQYF; DNA: TGTGCTAGCTGCTTAGGGACAGGGGTCGGAGATACGCAGTATTTT
size: few; V: TRBV29-1; J: TRBJ2-3; D: TRBD1; CDR3: CSGRQGDTDTQYF; DNA: TGCAGCGGACGACAGGGGGATACAGATACGCAGTATTTT
size: .; V: TRBV14; J: TRBJ1-2; D: .; CDR3: CASSQDIRGYTF; DNA: TGTGCCAGCAGCCAAGATATCCGTGGCTACACCTTC
size: .; V: TRBV13; J: TRBJ2-1; D: TRBD2; CDR3: CASSLLAGGRVGWNEQFF; DNA: TGTGCCAGCAGCTTACTAGCGGGGGGGCGGGTTGGTTGGAATGAGCAGTTCTTC
size: .; V: TRBV10-3; J: TRBJ1-2; D: .; CDR3: CAISETDYGYTF; DNA: TGTGCCATCAGTGAGACGGACTATGGCTACACCTTC
size: few; V: TRBV11-2; J: TRBJ2-1; D: .; CDR3: CASSPGTGNEQFF; DNA: TGTGCCAGCAGCCCCGGGACTGGCAATGAGCAGTTCTTC
size: .; V: TRBV5-1; J: TRBJ2-1; D: .; CDR3: CASSLGSVNEQFF; DNA: TGCGCCAGCAGCTTGGGCAGCGTTAATGAGCAGTTCTTC
size: few; V: TRBV20-1; J: TRBJ2-7; D: .; CDR3: CSAQGGTEQYF; DNA: TGCAGTGCCCAAGGGGGAACCGAGCAGTACTTC
size: .; V: TRBV7-3; J: TRBJ2-5; D: .; CDR3: CASSRSERVGTQYF; DNA: TGTGCCAGCTCGCGGTCCGAGCGTGTGGGTACCCAGTACTTC
size: .; V: TRBV4-1; J: TRBJ2-1; D: TRBD2; CDR3: CASSQDLRAGGGFYNEQFF; DNA: TGCGCCAGCAGCCAAGATCTCAGAGCGGGGGGGGGATTCTACAATGAGCAGTTCTTC
size: .; V: TRBV6-1; J: TRBJ2-7; D: .; CDR3: CASSEGGGSPREQYF; DNA: TGTGCCAGCAGTGAAGGGGGGGGCTCCCCTCGGGAGCAGTACTTC
size: .; V: TRBV7-3; J: TRBJ2-1; D: TRBD1; CDR3: CASSRGSYNEQFF; DNA: TGTGCCAGCTCCAGGGGGTCCTACAATGAGCAGTTCTTC
size: .; V: TRBV19; J: TRBJ1-1; D: TRBD1; CDR3: CASKVTGTGNTEAFF; DNA: TGTGCCAGTAAGGTCACCGGGACAGGGAACACTGAAGCTTTCTTT
size: .; V: TRBV19; J: TRBJ1-1; D: .; CDR3: CASSDRHLRNTEAFF; DNA: TGTGCCAGTAGTGACAGGCACCTCAGGAACACTGAAGCTTTCTTT
size: few; V: TRBV7-2; J: TRBJ1-5; D: .; CDR3: CASSLLASSNQPQHF; DNA: TGTGCCAGCAGCTTACTTGCAAGCTCCAATCAGCCCCAGCATTTT
size: few; V: TRBV28; J: TRBJ2-3; D: .; CDR3: CASSVSTDTQYF; DNA: TGTGCCAGCAGTGTAAGCACAGATACGCAGTATTTT
size: .; V: TRBV25-1; J: TRBJ1-3; D: TRBD1; CDR3: CASSEMSGTGIGNTIYF; DNA: TGTGCCAGCAGTGAAATGAGTGGGACAGGAATAGGAAACACCATATATTTT
size: .; V: TRBV5-4; J: TRBJ2-1; D: TRBD2; CDR3: CASSLGTSRLDEQFF; DNA: TGTGCCAGCAGCCTTGGGACTAGCCGCCTTGATGAGCAGTTCTTC
size: .; V: TRBV28; J: TRBJ2-3; D: .; CDR3: CASSRGGSTDTQYF; DNA: TGTGCCAGCAGCAGAGGCGGTAGTACAGATACGCAGTATTTT
size: few; V: TRBV6-6; J: TRBJ2-7; D: TRBD2; CDR3: CASTPAGDKQYF; DNA: TGTGCCAGCACCCCAGCGGGGGATAAGCAGTACTTC